This T cell receptor beta chain was profiled in a study of T-cell reconstitution after alpha-beta-depleted transplantation in children. The TCRbeta library incorporated unique molecular identifiers. Via MiXCR, TCRdb re-called the PCR reads, giving one row per CDR3 protein. The repertoire has approximately 650,000 distinct CDR3 sequences, 10% to 15% of them found once; the top ten carry approximately 0.8%. There are many counts of this clonotype. Its antigen is not identified. Whole-study results and caveats: Newly produced T cells mostly provided counts and TCRbeta diversity after one year, as hyperexpanded clones declined.

The TCR originated in a girl aged 2-10 years with congenital amegakaryocytic thrombocytopenia, due to receive a stem cell transplant. The source was PBMCs, collected before TCRalphabeta/CD19-depleted stem cell transplant.

CDR3 in amino acids: CASSADLYTDTQYF. For the CDR3, the DNA is TGCGCCAGCAGCGCAGACTTATACACAGATACGCAGTATTTT. The gene calls are TRBV5-1 and TRBJ2-3; D remains ambiguous. The CDR3 is made up of 14 amino acids. Germline V gene lookup returns CDR1 SGHRS and CDR2 YFSETQ. The V gene lost 4 bases and the J gene lost 2 bases, with 11 bases spanning the gap.